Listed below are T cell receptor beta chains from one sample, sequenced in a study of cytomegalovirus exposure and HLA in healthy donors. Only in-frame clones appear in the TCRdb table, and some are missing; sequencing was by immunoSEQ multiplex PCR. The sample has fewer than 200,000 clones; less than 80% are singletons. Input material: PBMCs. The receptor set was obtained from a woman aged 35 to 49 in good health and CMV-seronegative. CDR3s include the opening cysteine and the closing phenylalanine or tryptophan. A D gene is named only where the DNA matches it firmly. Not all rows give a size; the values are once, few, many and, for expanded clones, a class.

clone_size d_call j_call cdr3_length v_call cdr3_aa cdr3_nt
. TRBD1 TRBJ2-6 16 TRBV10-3 CAITGTGGGGANVLTF TGTGCCATTACCGGGACAGGGGGCGGCGGGGCCAACGTCCTGACTTTC
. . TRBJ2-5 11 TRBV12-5 CASGFGETQYF TGTGCTAGTGGTTTCGGGGAGACCCAGTACTTC
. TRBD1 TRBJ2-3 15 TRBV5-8 CASSTGTGETDTQYF TGTGCCAGCAGCACGGGGACAGGGGAAACAGATACGCAGTATTTT
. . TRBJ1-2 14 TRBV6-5 CASSYGRGAYGYTF TGTGCCAGCAGTTACGGGCGGGGGGCCTATGGCTACACCTTC
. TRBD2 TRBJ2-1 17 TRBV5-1 CASSFSGGPSDYNEQFF TGCGCCAGCAGCTTTAGCGGGGGGCCATCGGATTACAATGAGCAGTTCTTC
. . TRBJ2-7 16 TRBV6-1 CASSALGGDVGYEQYF TGTGCCAGCAGTGCCCTAGGGGGGGACGTAGGATACGAGCAGTACTTC
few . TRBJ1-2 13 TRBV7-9 CASRLDRLYGYTF TGTGCCAGCAGACTTGACAGGCTCTATGGCTACACCTTC
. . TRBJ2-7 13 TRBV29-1 CSVEGQGGYEQYF TGCAGCGTTGAGGGGCAGGGTGGCTACGAGCAGTACTTC
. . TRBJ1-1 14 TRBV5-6 CASEGGLQNAEAFF TGTGCCAGCGAAGGAGGTTTACAGAACGCTGAAGCTTTCTTT
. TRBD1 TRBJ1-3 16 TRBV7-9 CASSLTLDRTGNTIYF TGTGCCAGCAGCTTGACCTTGGACAGGACCGGAAACACCATATATTTT
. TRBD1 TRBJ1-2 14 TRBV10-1 CASSYGTERNGYTF TGCGCCAGCAGCTACGGGACAGAGAGGAATGGCTACACCTTC
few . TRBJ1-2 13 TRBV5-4 CASSLGQVYGYTF TGTGCCAGCAGCTTGGGTCAGGTCTATGGCTACACCTTC
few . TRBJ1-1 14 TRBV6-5 CASSYSPRRTEAFF TGTGCCAGCAGTTACTCGCCGAGGAGGACTGAAGCTTTCTTT
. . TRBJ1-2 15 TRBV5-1 CASSSRSGERDGYTF TGCGCCAGCAGCTCGCGATCCGGCGAGCGAGATGGCTACACCTTC
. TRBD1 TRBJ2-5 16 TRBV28 CASSPRNGQEQETQYF TGTGCCAGCAGCCCAAGGAACGGACAGGAGCAAGAGACCCAGTACTTC
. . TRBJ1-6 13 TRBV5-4 CASSLQGGSPLHF TGTGCCAGCAGCTTGCAGGGCGGTTCACCCCTCCACTTT
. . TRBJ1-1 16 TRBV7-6 CASSLGAGILGTEAFF TGTGCCAGCAGCTTAGGGGCAGGGATTTTGGGCACTGAAGCTTTCTTT
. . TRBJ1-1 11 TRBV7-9 CASKSRTEAFF TGTGCCAGCAAATCCCGCACTGAAGCTTTCTTT
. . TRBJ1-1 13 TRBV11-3 CASSFAGNTEAFF TGTGCCAGCAGCTTTGCAGGGAACACTGAAGCTTTCTTT
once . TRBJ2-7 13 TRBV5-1 CASSLEGAYEQYF TGCGCCAGCAGCTTGGAAGGGGCCTACGAGCAGTACTTC
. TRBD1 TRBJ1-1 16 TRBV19 CASLRDRGLVNTEAFF TGTGCCTCCCTCCGGGACAGGGGTTTGGTGAACACTGAAGCTTTCTTT